This T cell receptor (beta chain) emerged from a study of Ad26.COV2.S vaccination and SARS-CoV-2 variants. Treatment indicated: about 20 received Ad26.COV2.S at low or high dose, single or two shots; a few received placebo; per-sample allocation not given. Day 63 following the first vaccine or placebo injection was when the samples were taken. TCRdb keeps only in-frame clones here, not all; method: immunoSEQ multiplex PCR. The repertoire holds fewer than 600,000 clones, with 70% to 90% as singletons. Source: peripheral blood, taken in a trial of Ad26.COV2.S vaccine versus placebo. The TCR originated in a person between 18 and 65 years old who received the Ad26.COV2.S COVID-19 vaccine or a placebo.

In DNA form, the CDR3 reads TGTGCCAGCCGATCCCGGGATACTAGGGCCGGGGAGCTGTTTTTT. Amino acid sequence: CASRSRDTRAGELFF. J is TRBJ2-2 and V is TRBV27, with TRBD2 as a possible D gene (5 bases). The germline V gene encodes CDR1 MNHEY and CDR2 SMNVEV (reference sequence). This CDR3 spans 15 amino acids. With 8 bases removed from V and 6 bases from J, the gap between germline ends came to 19 bases.